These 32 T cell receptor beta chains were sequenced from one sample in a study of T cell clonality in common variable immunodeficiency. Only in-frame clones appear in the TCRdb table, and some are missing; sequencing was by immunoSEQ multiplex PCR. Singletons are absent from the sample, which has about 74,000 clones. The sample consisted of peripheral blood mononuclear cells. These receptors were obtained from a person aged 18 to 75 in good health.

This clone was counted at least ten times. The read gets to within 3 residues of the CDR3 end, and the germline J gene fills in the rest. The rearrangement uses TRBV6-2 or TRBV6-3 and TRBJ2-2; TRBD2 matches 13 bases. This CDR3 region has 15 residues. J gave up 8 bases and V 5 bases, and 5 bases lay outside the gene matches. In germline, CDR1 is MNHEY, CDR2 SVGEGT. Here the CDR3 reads CASSRGLAGIGELFF. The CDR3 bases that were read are TGTGCCAGCAGTCGGGGACTAGCGGGAATAGGGGAG.

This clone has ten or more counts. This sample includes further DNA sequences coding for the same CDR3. The CDR3 DNA, read in part, is TGCAGTGCTAGAACAGGAGGTCAGCCC. This encodes CSARTGGQP. Given in full, the CDR3 is CSARTGGQPQHF. J is TRBJ1-5 and V is TRBV20-1; possible D gene TRBD1, 5 bases. The CDR3 end is not reached by the read, which stops 3 residues before it; the germline J gene fills it in. Germline V gene sequence: CDR1 DFQATT, CDR2 SNEGSKA (reference sequence). Deletions cut 2 bases from V and 6 bases from J, with 8 bases between. The CDR3 is made up of 12 amino acids.

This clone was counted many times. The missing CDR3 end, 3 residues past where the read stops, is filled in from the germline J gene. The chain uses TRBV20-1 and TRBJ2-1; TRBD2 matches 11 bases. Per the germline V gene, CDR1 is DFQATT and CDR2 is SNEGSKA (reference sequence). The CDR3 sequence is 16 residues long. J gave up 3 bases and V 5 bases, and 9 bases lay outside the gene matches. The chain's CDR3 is CSAGNILAGGYNEQFF. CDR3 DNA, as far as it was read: TGCAGTGCTGGAAACATCCTAGCGGGAGGCTACAATGAG.

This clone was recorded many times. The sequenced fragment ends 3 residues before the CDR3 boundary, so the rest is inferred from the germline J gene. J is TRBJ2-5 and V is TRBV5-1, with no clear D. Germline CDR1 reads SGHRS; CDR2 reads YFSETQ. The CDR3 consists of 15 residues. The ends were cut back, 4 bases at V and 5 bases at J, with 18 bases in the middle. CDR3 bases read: TGCGCCAGCAGCCCTCGGGTGTCAGACGGGGAGACC. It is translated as CASSPRVSDGET. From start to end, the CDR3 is CASSPRVSDGETQYF.

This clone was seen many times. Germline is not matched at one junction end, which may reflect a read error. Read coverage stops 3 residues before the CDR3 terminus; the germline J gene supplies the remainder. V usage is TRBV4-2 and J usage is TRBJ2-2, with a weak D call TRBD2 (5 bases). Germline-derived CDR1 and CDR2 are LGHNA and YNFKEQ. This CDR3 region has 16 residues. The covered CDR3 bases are TGCGCCAGCAGCCAAGGCCCCCGCGGGTTGACCGGGGAG. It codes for CASSQGPRGLTGE. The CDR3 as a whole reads CASSQGPRGLTGELFF.

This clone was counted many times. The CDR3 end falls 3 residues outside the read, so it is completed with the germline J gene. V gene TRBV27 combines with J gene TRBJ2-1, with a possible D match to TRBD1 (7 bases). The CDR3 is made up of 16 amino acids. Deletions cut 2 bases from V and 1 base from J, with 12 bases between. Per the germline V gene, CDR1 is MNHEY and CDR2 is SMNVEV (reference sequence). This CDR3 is CASSLVSGGSYNEQFF. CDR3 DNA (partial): TGTGCCAGCAGTTTAGTATCAGGGGGGTCCTACAATGAG.

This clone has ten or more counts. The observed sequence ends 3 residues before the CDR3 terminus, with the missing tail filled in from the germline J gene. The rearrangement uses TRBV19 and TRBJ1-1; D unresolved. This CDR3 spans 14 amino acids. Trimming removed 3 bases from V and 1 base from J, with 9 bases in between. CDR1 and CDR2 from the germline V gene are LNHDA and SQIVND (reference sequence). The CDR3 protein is CASSIATRNTEAFF. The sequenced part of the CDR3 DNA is TGTGCCAGTAGTATCGCCACAAGGAACACTGAA.

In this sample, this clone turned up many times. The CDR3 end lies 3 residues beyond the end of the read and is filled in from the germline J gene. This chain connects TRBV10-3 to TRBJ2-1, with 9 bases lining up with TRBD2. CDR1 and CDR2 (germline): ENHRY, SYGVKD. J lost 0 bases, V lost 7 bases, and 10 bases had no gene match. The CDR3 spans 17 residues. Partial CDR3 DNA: TGTGCCATCATGACTAGCGGAGGGGGACTCTCCTACAATGAG. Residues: CAIMTSGGGLSYNE. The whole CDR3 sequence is CAIMTSGGGLSYNEQFF.

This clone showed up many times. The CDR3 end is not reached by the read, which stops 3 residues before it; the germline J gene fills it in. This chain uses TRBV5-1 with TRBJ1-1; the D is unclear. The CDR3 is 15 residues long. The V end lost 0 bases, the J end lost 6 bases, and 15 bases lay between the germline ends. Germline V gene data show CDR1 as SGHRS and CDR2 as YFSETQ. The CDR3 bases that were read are TGCGCCAGCAGCTTGGACGGTTCCTTTCCGGCTGAA. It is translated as CASSLDGSFPAE. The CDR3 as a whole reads CASSLDGSFPAEAFF.

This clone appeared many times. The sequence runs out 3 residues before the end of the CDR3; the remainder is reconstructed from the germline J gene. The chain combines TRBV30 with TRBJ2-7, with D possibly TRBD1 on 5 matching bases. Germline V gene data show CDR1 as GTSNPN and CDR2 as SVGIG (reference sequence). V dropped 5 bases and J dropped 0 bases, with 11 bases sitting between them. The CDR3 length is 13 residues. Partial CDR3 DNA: TGTGCCTGGGGGGCAGGGCCCTCCTACGAG. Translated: CAWGAGPSYE. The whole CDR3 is CAWGAGPSYEQYF.

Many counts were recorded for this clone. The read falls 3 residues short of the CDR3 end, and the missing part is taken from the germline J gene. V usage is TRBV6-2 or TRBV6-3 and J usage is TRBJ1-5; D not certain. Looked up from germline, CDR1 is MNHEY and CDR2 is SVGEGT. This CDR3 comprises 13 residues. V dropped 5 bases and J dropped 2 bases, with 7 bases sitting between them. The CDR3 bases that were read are TGTGCCAGCAGTAGATTAGGCAATCAGCCC. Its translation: CASSRLGNQP. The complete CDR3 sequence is CASSRLGNQPQHF.

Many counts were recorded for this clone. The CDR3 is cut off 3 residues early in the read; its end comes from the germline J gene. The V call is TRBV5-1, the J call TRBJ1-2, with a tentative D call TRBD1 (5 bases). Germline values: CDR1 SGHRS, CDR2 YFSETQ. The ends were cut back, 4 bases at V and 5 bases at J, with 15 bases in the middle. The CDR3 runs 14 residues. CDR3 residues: CASSHSGGFYGYTF. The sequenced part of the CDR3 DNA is TGCGCCAGCAGCCACTCCGGGGGGTTTTATGGC.

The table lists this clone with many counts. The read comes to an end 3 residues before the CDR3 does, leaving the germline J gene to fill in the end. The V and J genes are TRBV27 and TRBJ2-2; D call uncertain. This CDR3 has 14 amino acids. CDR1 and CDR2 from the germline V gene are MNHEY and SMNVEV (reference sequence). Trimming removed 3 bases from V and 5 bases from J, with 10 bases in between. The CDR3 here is CASSFSYQTGELFF. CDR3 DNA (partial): TGTGCCAGCAGTTTCAGTTACCAGACCGGGGAG.

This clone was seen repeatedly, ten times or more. The CDR3 DNA, read in part, is TGCGCCAGCAGGGGGACTAGCGGTAAACAAGAGACC. It codes for CASRGTSGKQET. In full, the CDR3 reads CASRGTSGKQETQYF. The chain has TRBV4-1 and TRBJ2-5; TRBD2 matches 11 bases. Coverage ceases 3 residues before the CDR3 finishes, and the germline J gene fills in the end. This CDR3 is built from 15 residues. J gave up 2 bases and V 6 bases, and 5 bases lay outside the gene matches. Germline V gives CDR1 MGHRA, CDR2 YSYEKL.

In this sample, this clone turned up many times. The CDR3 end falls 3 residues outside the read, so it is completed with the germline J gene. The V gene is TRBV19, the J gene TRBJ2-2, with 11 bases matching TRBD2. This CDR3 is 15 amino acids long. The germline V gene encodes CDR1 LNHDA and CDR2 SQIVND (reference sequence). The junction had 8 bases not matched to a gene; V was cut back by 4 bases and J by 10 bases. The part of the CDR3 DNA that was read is TGTGCCAGTAGTAGAACTAGCGGGGGAGGCGCGGAG. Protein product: CASSRTSGGGAE. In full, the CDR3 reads CASSRTSGGGAELFF.

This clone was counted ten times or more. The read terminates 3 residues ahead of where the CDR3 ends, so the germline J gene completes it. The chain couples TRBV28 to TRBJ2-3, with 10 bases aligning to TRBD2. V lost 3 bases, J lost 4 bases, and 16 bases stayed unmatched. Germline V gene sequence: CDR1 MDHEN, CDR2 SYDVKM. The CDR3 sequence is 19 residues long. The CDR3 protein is CASSFGAGGSFLSADTQYF. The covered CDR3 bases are TGTGCCAGCAGTTTTGGAGCGGGAGGGTCTTTCCTTTCGGCAGATACG.

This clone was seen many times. The chain's CDR3 is CASSEIRTAKNIQYF. The CDR3 bases that were read are TGTGCCAGCAGTGAAATCAGGACTGCCAAAAACATT. V gene TRBV2 combines with J gene TRBJ2-4; D possibly corresponds to TRBD2 (5 bases). The missing CDR3 end, 3 residues past where the read stops, is filled in from the germline J gene. Trimming cost V 2 bases and J 1 base, with 9 bases left between them. CDR1 is SNHLY and CDR2 is FYNNEI in the germline V gene. The CDR3 runs to 15 residues. The whole variable domain, filled in from reference TRBV2 and TRBJ2-4, reads EPEVTQTPSHQVTQMGQEVILRCVPISNHLYFYWYRQILGQKVEFLVSFYNNEISEKSEIFDDQFSVERPDGSNFTLKIRSTKLEDSAMYFCASSEIRTAKNIQYFGAGTRLSVL.

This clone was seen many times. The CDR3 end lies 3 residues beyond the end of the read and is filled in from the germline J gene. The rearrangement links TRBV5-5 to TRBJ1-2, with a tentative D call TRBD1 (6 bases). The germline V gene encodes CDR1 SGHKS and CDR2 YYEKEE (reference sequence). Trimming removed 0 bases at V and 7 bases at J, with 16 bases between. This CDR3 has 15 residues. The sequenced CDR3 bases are TGTGCCAGCAGCTTGGGGTACAGGGATCTTCTTGGC. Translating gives CASSLGYRDLLG. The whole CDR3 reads CASSLGYRDLLGYTF.

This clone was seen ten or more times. This chain's CDR3 is CASSLSSGSSYNEQFF. The CDR3 DNA, read in part, is TGTGCCAGCAGTTTAAGTAGCGGGAGCTCCTACAATGAG. The rearrangement uses TRBV27 and TRBJ2-1; 9 bases fit TRBD2. The read stops 3 residues short of the end of the CDR3; the missing end is completed from the germline J gene. Looked up from germline, CDR1 is MNHEY and CDR2 is SMNVEV (reference sequence). The ends lost 2 bases at V and 0 bases at J; junction bases unmatched: 2. The CDR3 runs to 16 residues.

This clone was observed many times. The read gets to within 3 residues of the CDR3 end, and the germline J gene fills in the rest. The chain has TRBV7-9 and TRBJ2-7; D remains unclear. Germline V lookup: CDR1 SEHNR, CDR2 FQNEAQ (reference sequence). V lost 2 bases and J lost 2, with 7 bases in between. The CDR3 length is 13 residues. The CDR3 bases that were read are TGTGCCAGCAGCTTACAGGATACCTACGAG. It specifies CASSLQDTYE. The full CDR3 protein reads CASSLQDTYEQYF. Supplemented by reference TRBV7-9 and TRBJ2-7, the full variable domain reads DTGVSQNPRHKITKRGQNVTFRCDPISEHNRLYWYRQTLGQGPEFLTYFQNEAQLEKSRLLSDRFSAERPKGSFSTLEIQRTEQGDSAMYLCASSLQDTYEQYFGPGTRLTVT.

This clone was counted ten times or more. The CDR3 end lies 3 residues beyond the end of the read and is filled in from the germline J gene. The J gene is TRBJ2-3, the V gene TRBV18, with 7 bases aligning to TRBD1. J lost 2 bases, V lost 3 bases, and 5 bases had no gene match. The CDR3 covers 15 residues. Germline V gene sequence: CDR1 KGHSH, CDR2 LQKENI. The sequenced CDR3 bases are TGTGCCAGCTCACCCCTGACAGGGACCACAGATACG. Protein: CASSPLTGTTDT. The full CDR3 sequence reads CASSPLTGTTDTQYF.

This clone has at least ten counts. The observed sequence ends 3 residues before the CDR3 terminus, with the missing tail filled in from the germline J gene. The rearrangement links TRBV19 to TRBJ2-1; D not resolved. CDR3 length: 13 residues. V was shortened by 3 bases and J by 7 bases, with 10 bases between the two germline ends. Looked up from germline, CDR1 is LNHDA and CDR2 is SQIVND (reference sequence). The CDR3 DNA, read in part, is TGTGCCAGTAGTATCCCCCTCCTGAATGAG. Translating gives CASSIPLLNE. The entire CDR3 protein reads CASSIPLLNEQFF.

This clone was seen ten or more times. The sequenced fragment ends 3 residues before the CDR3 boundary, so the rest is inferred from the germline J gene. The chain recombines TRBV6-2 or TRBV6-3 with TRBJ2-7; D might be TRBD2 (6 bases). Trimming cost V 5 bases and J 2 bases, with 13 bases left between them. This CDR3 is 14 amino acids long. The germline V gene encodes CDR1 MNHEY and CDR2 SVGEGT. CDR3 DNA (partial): TGTGCCAGCAGTACCGGGACTGCCCCCTACGAG. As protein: CASSTGTAPYE. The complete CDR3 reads CASSTGTAPYEQYF.

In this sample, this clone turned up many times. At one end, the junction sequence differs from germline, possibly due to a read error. The CDR3 DNA, read in part, is TGCGCCAGCAGCCAAGAGGTCGCGGGGAGCTACGAG. Protein product: CASSQEVAGSYE. The complete CDR3 reads CASSQEVAGSYEQYF. This chain links TRBV4-2 with TRBJ2-7, with D tentatively TRBD2 (6 bases). The read terminates 3 residues before the CDR3 end, so the remaining end is supplied by the germline J gene. Per germline, CDR1 LGHNA and CDR2 YNFKEQ. The CDR3 is 15 residues long.

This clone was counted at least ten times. CDR3 DNA (partial): TGTGCCAGCAGCCACCTCTCAACCGGGGATACG. Amino acid sequence: CASSHLSTGDT. The entire CDR3 sequence reads CASSHLSTGDTQYF. The rearrangement joins TRBV7-2 to TRBJ2-3; no reliable D call. The read falls 3 residues short of the CDR3 end, and the missing part is taken from the germline J gene. The CDR3 is 14 residues long. The V and J ends lost 5 bases and 6 bases respectively, with 15 bases between them. CDR1 is SGHTA and CDR2 is FQGNSA in the germline V gene.

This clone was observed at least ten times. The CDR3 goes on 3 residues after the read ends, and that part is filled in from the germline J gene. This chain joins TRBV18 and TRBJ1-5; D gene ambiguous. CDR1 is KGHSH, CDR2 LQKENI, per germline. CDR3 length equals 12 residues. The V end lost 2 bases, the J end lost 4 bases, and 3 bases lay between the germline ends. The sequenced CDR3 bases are TGTGCCAGCTCACCATCGAATCAGCCC. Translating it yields CASSPSNQP. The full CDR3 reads CASSPSNQPQHF.

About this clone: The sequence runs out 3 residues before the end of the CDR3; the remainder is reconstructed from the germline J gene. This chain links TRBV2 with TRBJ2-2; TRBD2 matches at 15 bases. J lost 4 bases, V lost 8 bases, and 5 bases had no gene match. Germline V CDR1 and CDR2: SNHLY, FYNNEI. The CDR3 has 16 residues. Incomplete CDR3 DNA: TGTGCCAGCGGACTAGCGGGAGGGCCGGGCACCGGGGAG. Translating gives CASGLAGGPGTGE. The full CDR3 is CASGLAGGPGTGELFF.

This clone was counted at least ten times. The sequenced part of the CDR3 DNA is TGTGCCAGCAGTTGGCCCTCAGTCCGGGACAAGCCCAATGAG. It codes for CASSWPSVRDKPNE. The entire CDR3 reads CASSWPSVRDKPNEQFF. The rearrangement links TRBV12-3 or TRBV12-4 to TRBJ2-1, with D tentatively TRBD1 (6 bases). The CDR3 end lies 3 residues beyond the end of the read and is filled in from the germline J gene. Trimming left V 4 bases short and J 6 bases short, with 22 bases between. CDR3 size: 17 residues.

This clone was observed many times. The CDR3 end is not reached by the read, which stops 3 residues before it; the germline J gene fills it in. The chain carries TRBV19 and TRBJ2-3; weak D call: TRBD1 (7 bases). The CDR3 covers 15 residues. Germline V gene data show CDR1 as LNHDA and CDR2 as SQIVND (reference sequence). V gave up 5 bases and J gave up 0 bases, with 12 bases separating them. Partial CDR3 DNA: TGTGCCAGTAGTGGGCGGGACAGCAGCACAGATACG. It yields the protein CASSGRDSSTDT. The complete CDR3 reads CASSGRDSSTDTQYF.

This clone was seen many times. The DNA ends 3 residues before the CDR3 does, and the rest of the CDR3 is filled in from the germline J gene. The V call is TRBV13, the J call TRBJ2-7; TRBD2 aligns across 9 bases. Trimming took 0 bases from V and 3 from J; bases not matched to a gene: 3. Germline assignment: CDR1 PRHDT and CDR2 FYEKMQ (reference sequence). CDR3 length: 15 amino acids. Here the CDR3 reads CASSLGGSGSYEQYF. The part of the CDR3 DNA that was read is TGTGCCAGCAGCTTAGGCGGTAGCGGGAGCTACGAG.

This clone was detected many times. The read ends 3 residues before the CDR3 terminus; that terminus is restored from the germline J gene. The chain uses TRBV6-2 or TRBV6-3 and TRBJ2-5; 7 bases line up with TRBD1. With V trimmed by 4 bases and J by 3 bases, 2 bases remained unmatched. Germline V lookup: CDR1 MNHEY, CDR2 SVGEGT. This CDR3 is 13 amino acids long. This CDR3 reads CASSSGTEETQYF. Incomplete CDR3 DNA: TGTGCCAGCAGTTCCGGGACAGAAGAGACC.

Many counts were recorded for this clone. CDR3 DNA (partial): TGTGCCAGCAGTGCACTAGCGCTACGCGGGGAG. Protein product: CASSALALRGE. The entire CDR3 protein reads CASSALALRGELFF. This chain links TRBV6-1 with TRBJ2-2; 7 nucleotides agree with TRBD2. The CDR3 is cut off 3 residues early in the read; its end comes from the germline J gene. Looked up from germline, CDR1 is MNHNS and CDR2 is SASEGT. V lost 4 bases, J lost 7 bases, and 6 bases stayed unmatched. The CDR3 consists of 14 residues.